The TCR beta chain described here comes from a study of blood T cells in healthy people across ages. Broader study findings: Strong correlation was found linking TCR beta diversity to naive T cell percentage. Versus aged donors, long-lived donors had higher diversity and more naive CD4+ cells.

Combining a sample-barcoded 5' primer with a J-beta primer mix, a second PCR ran for about 7 to 11 cycles. TCRdb passed the 5' RACE reads through MiXCR, listing each CDR3 protein once. Of hundreds of thousands of distinct CDR3 sequences in the sample, around 45% were seen once. Germline CDR1 and CDR2: SGHVS and FQNEAQ. The CDR3 extends over 16 amino acids. V lost 4 bases to trimming and J lost 3 bases; unmatched junction nucleotides: 3. A word on this clonotype: Its target is not known.

Peripheral blood samples of roughly 9.9 milliliters were drawn from each donor. In each sample, at least 6 million PBMCs were isolated. The chain has TRBV7-8 and TRBJ2-1; 13 bases agree with TRBD2. The source material was blood. This clonotype was sampled from a man aged 55-75 years in good health. The CDR3 region has the DNA TGTGCCAGCAGCTCACTAGCGGGGGGGCTCTACAATGAGCAGTTCTTC. This gives the protein CASSSLAGGLYNEQFF.